The entry below gives a single TCR beta chain sequence along with its context. The CDR3 loop spans 18 amino acids. The V gene end was trimmed by 5 bases and the J gene end by 5 bases; junction bases not matched to a gene: 10. Germline CDR1 is KGHSH and CDR2 is LQKENI. The sample belongs to a study of blood T cell repertoires in COVID-19. Looking at the study overall: Whether acute or convalescent, the COVID-19 samples came from the United States, Italy and Spain. T cells, B-cell-depleted T cells, or PBMCs supplied cDNA or gDNA.

Authors' data handling: Quantification of nucleated cells was approximated via reference gene primer amplification. The table came from immunoSEQ multiplex PCR; TCRdb's copy has only in-frame clones and leaves some out. V, J and clone size derive from that table, while D and trimming were established from the DNA sequence. The table shows approximately 100,000 clones, with more than 80% occurring only once. This rearrangement joins TRBV18 to TRBJ2-2; 14 bases fit TRBD2. The TCR originated in an older woman with acute or convalescent COVID-19. The specimen was peripheral blood. CDR3 protein: CASSVSGLAGARTGELFF. The CDR3 nucleotides read TGTGCCAGCTCAGTCTCGGGACTAGCGGGAGCCCGAACCGGGGAGCTGTTTTTT.